The 15 T cell receptor beta chains presented below share a single source sample, sequenced in a study of identical twins. TCRdb reprocessed the 5' RACE reads via MiXCR and lists one record per CDR3 protein. The sample records around 680,000 distinct CDR3 sequences, over 8.5% being singletons. The same sample was also used in a study of yellow fever vaccine responses in identical twins.

The material sequenced was PBMCs. These receptors all stem from a woman under 30 in good health.

This chain joins TRBV5-1 and TRBJ2-1, with TRBD2 matching 14 bases. V gave up 0 bases and J gave up 9 bases; unmatched junction bases: 2. This CDR3 has 15 amino acids. Germline CDR1 reads SGHRS; CDR2 reads YFSETQ. CDR3 protein: CASSLAGTSGSEQFF. CDR3 DNA sequence: TGCGCCAGCAGCTTGGCCGGGACTAGCGGGAGTGAGCAGTTCTTC.

The chain is built from TRBV2 and TRBJ2-3; possibly TRBD1 for D (5 bases). Germline loops: CDR1 SNHLY, CDR2 FYNNEI. The ends were cut back, 4 bases at V and 0 bases at J, with 8 bases in the middle. The length of the CDR3 is 14 residues. The CDR3 nucleotides read TGTGCCAGCAGTGCACAGGTTAGCACAGATACGCAGTATTTT. Residues: CASSAQVSTDTQYF.

This rearrangement joins TRBV12-3 or TRBV12-4 to TRBJ1-4; D uncertain. V was shortened by 5 bases and J by 5 bases, with 21 bases between the two germline ends. This CDR3 is built from 17 residues. DNA of the CDR3: TGTGCCAGCAGTCAACGCGCTCTTAGGACGGTGAATGAAAAACTGTTTTTT. Translation gives CASSQRALRTVNEKLFF.

This clonotype occurred a few times. The DNA of the CDR3 is TGTGCCAGCAGCCTGAAGCGGGAGCGGTACGAGCAGTACTTC. It encodes CASSLKRERYEQYF. This rearrangement joins TRBV3-1 to TRBJ2-7; 8 bases are shared with TRBD2. CDR1 and CDR2 from the germline V gene are LGHDT and YNNKEL (reference sequence). CDR3 length equals 14 residues. V lost 4 bases to trimming and J lost 4 bases; unmatched junction nucleotides: 6.

Only a few counts were recorded for this clonotype. This rearrangement joins TRBV3-1 to TRBJ1-2; possible D gene TRBD1, 6 bases. The CDR3 runs 14 residues. Deletions cut 3 bases from V and 4 bases from J, with 12 bases between. The germline V gene has CDR1 LGHDT and CDR2 YNNKEL (reference sequence). Here the CDR3 reads CASSHNRAAYGYTF. CDR3 DNA: TGTGCCAGCAGCCATAACAGGGCAGCCTATGGCTACACCTTC.

The rearrangement joins TRBV12-3 or TRBV12-4 to TRBJ1-5; D gene uncertain. This CDR3 has 15 residues. Trimming pared 6 bases from V and 2 bases from J, leaving 14 bases between. CDR3 coding DNA: TGTGCCAGCAGCCCCTTCGGGGAGGGCAATCAGCCCCAGCATTTT. It specifies CASSPFGEGNQPQHF.

In this sample, this clonotype turned up many times. For the CDR3, the DNA is TGTGCCAGCAGCCCCCGGACTAGCGGTGAACCCACAGATACGCAGTATTTT. Translated, it gives CASSPRTSGEPTDTQYF. The chain recombines TRBV7-9 with TRBJ2-3; 10 nucleotides agree with TRBD2. CDR3 length: 17 residues. Germline V gene lookup returns CDR1 SEHNR and CDR2 FQNEAQ (reference sequence). V lost 5 bases, J lost 2 bases, and 10 bases stayed unmatched.

The chain recombines TRBV10-3 with TRBJ2-2, with D tentatively TRBD1 (6 bases). CDR1 is ENHRY and CDR2 is SYGVKD in the germline V gene. V lost 4 bases to trimming and J lost 5 bases, with 8 bases between them. The CDR3 is made up of 13 amino acids. This chain's CDR3 is CAISGDRTGELFF. DNA of the CDR3: TGTGCCATCAGTGGTGACAGGACCGGGGAGCTGTTTTTT.

This clonotype has more than one count but fewer than ten. V is TRBV11-2 and J is TRBJ2-5; no reliable D call. Germline assignment: CDR1 SGHAT and CDR2 FQNNGV. This CDR3 spans 13 amino acids. Trimming pared 5 bases from V and 9 bases from J, leaving 16 bases between. The CDR3 protein is CASSEGRPRAQYF. CDR3 nucleotides: TGTGCCAGCAGCGAAGGACGGCCTCGGGCCCAGTACTTC.

Only a few counts were recorded for this clonotype. The rearrangement links TRBV4-3 to TRBJ2-3; D ambiguous. The CDR3 contains 15 residues. V was shortened by 0 bases and J by 6 bases, with 13 bases between the two germline ends. Germline-derived CDR1 and CDR2 are LGHNA and YSLEER. The CDR3 sequence is CASSQDHVPRDTQYF. Here the CDR3 DNA reads TGCGCCAGCAGCCAAGATCACGTACCTCGGGATACGCAGTATTTT.

This clonotype appeared a few times. V is TRBV27 and J is TRBJ1-5; D perhaps matches TRBD1 (5 bases). Germline CDR1 and CDR2: MNHEY and SMNVEV (reference sequence). The CDR3 has 14 amino acids. Trimming removed 6 bases from V and 6 bases from J, with 15 bases in between. The CDR3 DNA follows: TGTGCCAGCAGGAGGAGGGGTGGGGCTCAGCCCCAGCATTTT. Residues: CASRRRGGAQPQHF.

The chain has TRBV7-3 and TRBJ2-1, with 8 bases identical to TRBD2. Germline lookup yields CDR1 SGHTA and CDR2 FQGTGA. This CDR3 is 16 amino acids long. J lost 10 bases, V lost 1 base, and 12 bases had no gene match. CDR3 nucleotide sequence: TGTGCCAGCAGCTTAATCTCTCGAGCGGGGGTTGGGGAGCAGTTCTTC. This sequence encodes CASSLISRAGVGEQFF.

This clonotype came up a few times. The V gene is TRBV29-1, the J gene TRBJ1-2, with TRBD1 matching over 9 bases. Germline lookup yields CDR1 SQVTM and CDR2 ANQGSEA. The CDR3 sequence is 13 residues long. The V gene end was trimmed by 2 bases and the J gene end by 7 bases; junction bases not matched to a gene: 5. This chain's CDR3 is CSVESGQGSGYTF. In DNA, the CDR3 is TGCAGCGTTGAATCGGGACAGGGTTCTGGCTACACCTTC. Full variable domain (outside the CDR3, taken from reference TRBV29-1 and TRBJ1-2): SAVISQKPSRDICQRGTSLTIQCQVDSQVTMMFWYRQQPGQSLTLIATANQGSEATYESGFVIDKFPISRPNLTFSTLTVSNMSPEDSSIYLCSVESGQGSGYTFGSGTRLTVV.

V usage is TRBV3-1 and J usage is TRBJ2-1, with 10 bases matching TRBD2. V lost 1 base, J lost 3 bases, and 12 bases stayed unmatched. The CDR3 contains 19 residues. CDR1 LGHDT and CDR2 YNNKEL come from the germline V gene (reference sequence). DNA for the CDR3: TGTGCCAGCAGCCAAGTCTCGAGTAGCGGGGGGACCCGCTACAATGAGCAGTTCTTC. Protein: CASSQVSSSGGTRYNEQFF.

The CDR3 loop is CASSYRGGSIVSYNEQFF. The CDR3 DNA reads as TGTGCCAGCAGTTATCGGGGAGGGAGTATAGTGTCCTACAATGAGCAGTTCTTC. V and J are TRBV6-5 and TRBJ2-1; 7 bases align to TRBD2. V lost 3 bases to trimming and J lost 1 base; unmatched junction nucleotides: 12. This CDR3 has 18 amino acids. The V gene's germline CDR1 is MNHEY and CDR2 SVGAGI.